This T cell receptor (beta chain) was obtained from a study of lung T cells in sarcoidosis with Löfgren's syndrome. From the reads, TCRdb called clonotypes with MiXCR, one entry per CDR3 protein. The table has roughly 2,600 distinct CDR3 sequences, 25% to 35% seen once. CDR1 is DFQATT and CDR2 is SNEGSKA in the germline V gene (reference sequence). This CDR3 contains 15 residues. Findings and caveats of the study: Paired TRAV12-1/TRBV2 TCRs showed CDR3 homology and preferential pairing.

With regard to this clonotype: Its antigen is not known. The junction does not match germline at one end; this may be a read error.

The specimen was CD4+ T cells from bronchoalveolar lavage. The V call is TRBV20-1, the J call TRBJ1-1; D is unresolved. The sequence came from a human donor with sarcoidosis (Löfgren's syndrome or another form), or a control subject (not recorded which). CDR3 nucleotides: TGCAGTGCTAGAGACCAGGTGCGAATGAACACTGTAGCTTTCTTT. Its protein is CSARDQVRMNTVAFF.